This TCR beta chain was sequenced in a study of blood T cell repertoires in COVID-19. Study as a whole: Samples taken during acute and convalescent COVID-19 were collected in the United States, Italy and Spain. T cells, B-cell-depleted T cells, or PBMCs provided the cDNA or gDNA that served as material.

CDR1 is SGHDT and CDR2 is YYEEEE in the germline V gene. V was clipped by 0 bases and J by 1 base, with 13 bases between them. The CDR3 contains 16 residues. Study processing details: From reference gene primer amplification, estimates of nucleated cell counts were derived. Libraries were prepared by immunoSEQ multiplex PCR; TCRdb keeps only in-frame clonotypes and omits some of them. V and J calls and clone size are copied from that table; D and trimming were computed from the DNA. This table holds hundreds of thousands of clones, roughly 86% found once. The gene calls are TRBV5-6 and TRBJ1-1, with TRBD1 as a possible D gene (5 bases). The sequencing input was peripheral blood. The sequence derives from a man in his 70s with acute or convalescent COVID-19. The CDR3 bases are TGTGCCAGCAGCTTGGACTTCGGGGGATCGAACACTGAAGCTTTCTTT. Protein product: CASSLDFGGSNTEAFF.